The clone carrying this TCR beta chain turned up a few times. Generated by immunoSEQ multiplex PCR, the TCRdb table keeps only in-frame clones and is missing some. The data show about 220,000 clones, 82% seen once. This sample is drawn from a study of blood T cell repertoires in COVID-19. CDR3 length: 16 residues. The V gene lost 5 bases and the J gene lost 5 bases, with 19 bases spanning the gap. The germline V gene has CDR1 LGHNT and CDR2 FRNRAP. The V call is TRBV12-5, the J call TRBJ1-5, with a tentative D call TRBD1 (6 bases). This TCR came from a woman aged 55-70 years who had recovered from COVID-19. The specimen was PBMCs or T cells enriched from blood (not recorded which). In DNA form, the CDR3 reads TGTGCTAGTGGTCAAGATGACGGGACATCCTATCAGCCCCAGCATTTT. Protein sequence: CASGQDDGTSYQPQHF.